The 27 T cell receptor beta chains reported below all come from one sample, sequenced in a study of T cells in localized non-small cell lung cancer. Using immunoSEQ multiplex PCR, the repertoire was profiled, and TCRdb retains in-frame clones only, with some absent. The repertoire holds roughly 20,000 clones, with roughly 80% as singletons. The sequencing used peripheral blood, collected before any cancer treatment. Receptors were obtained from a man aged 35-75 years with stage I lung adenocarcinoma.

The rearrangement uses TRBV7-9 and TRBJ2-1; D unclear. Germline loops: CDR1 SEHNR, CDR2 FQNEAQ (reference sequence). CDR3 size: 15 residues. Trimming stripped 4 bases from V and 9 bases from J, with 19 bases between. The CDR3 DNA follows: TGTGCCAGCAGCTATCCTAGGTCGGTTCACGGTGAGCAGTTCTTC. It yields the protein CASSYPRSVHGEQFF. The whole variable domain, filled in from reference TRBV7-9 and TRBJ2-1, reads DTGVSQNPRHKITKRGQNVTFRCDPISEHNRLYWYRQTLGQGPEFLTYFQNEAQLEKSRLLSDRFSAERPKGSFSTLEIQRTEQGDSAMYLCASSYPRSVHGEQFFGPGTRLTVL.

The CDR3 protein is CASSTGNRGSDTQYF. The DNA of the CDR3 is TGTGCCAGTAGCACCGGGAACAGGGGTTCCGATACGCAGTATTTT. The rearrangement uses TRBV19 and TRBJ2-3, with TRBD1 matching 7 bases. The CDR3 totals 15 residues. Germline V lookup: CDR1 LNHDA, CDR2 SQIVND (reference sequence). With 6 bases clipped from V and 6 bases from J, the junction kept 12 bases outside the gene matches.

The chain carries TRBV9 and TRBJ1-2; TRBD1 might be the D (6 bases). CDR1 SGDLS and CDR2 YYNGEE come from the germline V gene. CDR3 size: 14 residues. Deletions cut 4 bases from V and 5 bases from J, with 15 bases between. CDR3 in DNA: TGTGCCAGCAGCCCCCCACAGGGACGATATGGCTACACCTTC. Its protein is CASSPPQGRYGYTF.

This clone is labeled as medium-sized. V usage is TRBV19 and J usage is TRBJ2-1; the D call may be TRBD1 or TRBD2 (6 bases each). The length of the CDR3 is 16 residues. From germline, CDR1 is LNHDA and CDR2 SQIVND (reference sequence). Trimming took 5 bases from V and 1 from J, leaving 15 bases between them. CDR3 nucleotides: TGTGCCAGTAGTCTGCACGGGGGCGGTTCCTACAATGAGCAGTTCTTC. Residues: CASSLHGGGSYNEQFF.

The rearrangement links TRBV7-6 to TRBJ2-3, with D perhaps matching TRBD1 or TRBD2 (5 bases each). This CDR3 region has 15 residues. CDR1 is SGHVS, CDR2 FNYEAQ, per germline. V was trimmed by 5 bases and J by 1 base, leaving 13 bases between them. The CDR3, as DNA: TGTGCCAGCAGCCCGCCGGGGCATGGCACAGATACGCAGTATTTT. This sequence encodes CASSPPGHGTDTQYF.

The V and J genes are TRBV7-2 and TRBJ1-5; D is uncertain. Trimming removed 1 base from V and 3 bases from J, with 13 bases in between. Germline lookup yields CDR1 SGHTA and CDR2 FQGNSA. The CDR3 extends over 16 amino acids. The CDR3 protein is CASSLEVGSNNQPQHF. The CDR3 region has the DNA TGTGCCAGCAGCTTAGAAGTGGGCAGCAACAATCAGCCCCAGCATTTT.

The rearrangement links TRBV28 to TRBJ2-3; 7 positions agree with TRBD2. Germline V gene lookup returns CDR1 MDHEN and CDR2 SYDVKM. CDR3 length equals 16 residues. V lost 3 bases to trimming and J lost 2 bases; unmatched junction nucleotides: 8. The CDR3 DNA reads TGTGCCAGCAGTTTCCCTGGGACTACTCTCACAGATACGCAGTATTTT. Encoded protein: CASSFPGTTLTDTQYF.

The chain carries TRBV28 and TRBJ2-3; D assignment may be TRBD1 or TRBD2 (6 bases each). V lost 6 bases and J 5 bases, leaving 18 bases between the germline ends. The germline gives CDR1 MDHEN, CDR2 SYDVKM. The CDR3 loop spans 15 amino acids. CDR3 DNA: TGTGCCAGCAGCATAGGAGGGCGAGGGGGAGATACGCAGTATTTT. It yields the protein CASSIGGRGGDTQYF.

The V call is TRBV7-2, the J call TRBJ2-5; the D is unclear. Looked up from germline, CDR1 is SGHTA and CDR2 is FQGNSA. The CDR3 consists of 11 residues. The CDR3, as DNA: TGTGCGGCGGATATCCAAGAGACCCAGTACTTC. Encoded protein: CAADIQETQYF.

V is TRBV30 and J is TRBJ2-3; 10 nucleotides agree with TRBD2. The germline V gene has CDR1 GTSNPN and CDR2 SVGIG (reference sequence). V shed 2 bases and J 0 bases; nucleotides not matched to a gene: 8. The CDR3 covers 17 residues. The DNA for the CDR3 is TGTGCCTGGAGTCTCAAGCGGGGGGGCGCGAGCACAGATACGCAGTATTTT. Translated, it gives CAWSLKRGGASTDTQYF.

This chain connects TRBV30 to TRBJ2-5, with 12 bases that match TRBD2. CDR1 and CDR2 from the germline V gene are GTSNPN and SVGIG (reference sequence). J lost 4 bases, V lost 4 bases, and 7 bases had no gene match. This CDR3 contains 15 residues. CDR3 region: CAWTPRTSGAETQYF. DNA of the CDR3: TGTGCCTGGACCCCTCGGACTAGCGGGGCAGAGACCCAGTACTTC.

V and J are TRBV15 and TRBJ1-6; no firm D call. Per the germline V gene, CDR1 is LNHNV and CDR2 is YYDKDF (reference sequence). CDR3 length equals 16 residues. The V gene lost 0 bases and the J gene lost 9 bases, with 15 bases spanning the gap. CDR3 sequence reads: CATSRELRQTGSPLHF. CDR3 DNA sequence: TGTGCCACCAGCAGAGAGTTACGGCAAACCGGTTCACCCCTCCACTTT. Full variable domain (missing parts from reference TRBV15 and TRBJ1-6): DAMVIQNPRYQVTQFGKPVTLSCSQTLNHNVMYWYQQKSSQAPKLLFHYYDKDFNNEADTPDNFQSRRPNTSFCFLDIRSPGLGDTAMYLCATSRELRQTGSPLHFGNGTRLTVT.

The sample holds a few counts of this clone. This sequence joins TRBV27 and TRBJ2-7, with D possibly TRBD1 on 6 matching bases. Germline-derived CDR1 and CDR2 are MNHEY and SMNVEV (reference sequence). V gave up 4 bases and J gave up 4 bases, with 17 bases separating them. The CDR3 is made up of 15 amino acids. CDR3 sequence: CASSSSGAGGYEQYF. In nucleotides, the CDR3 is TGTGCCAGCAGTTCGTCAGGGGCTGGGGGTTACGAGCAGTACTTC.

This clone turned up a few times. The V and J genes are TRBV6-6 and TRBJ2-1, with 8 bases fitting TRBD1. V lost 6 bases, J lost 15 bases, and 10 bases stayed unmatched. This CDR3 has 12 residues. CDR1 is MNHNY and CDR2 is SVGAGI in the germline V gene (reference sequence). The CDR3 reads CASSESDRGLFF. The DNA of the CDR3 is TGTGCCAGCAGCGAAAGCGACAGGGGTCTGTTCTTC.

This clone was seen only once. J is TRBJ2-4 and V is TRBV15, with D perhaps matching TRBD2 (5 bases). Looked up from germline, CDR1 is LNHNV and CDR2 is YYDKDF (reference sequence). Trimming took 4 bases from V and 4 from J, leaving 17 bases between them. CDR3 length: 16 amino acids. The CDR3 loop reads CATSTGSVALKNIQYF. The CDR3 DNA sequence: TGTGCCACCAGCACGGGAAGCGTGGCACTTAAAAACATTCAGTACTTC.

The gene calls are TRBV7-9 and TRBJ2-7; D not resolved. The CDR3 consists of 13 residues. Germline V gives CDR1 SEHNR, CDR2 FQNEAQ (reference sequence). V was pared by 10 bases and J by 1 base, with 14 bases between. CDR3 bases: TGTGCCACCACCAAAGGCGATTCCTACGAGCAGTACTTC. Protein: CATTKGDSYEQYF.

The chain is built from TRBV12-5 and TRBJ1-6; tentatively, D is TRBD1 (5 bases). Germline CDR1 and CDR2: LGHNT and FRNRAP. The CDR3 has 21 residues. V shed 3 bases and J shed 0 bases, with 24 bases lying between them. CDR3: CASGLTPFRDARRSYNSPLHF. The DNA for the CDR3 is TGTGCTAGTGGTTTAACCCCTTTCCGGGACGCCAGACGCTCCTATAATTCACCCCTCCACTTT.

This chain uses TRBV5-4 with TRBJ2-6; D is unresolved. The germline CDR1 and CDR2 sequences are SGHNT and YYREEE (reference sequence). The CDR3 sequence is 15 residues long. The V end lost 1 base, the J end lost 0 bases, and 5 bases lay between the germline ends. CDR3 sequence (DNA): TGTGCCAGCAGCTTGCAAGCCTCTGGGGCCAACGTCCTGACTTTC. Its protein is CASSLQASGANVLTF.

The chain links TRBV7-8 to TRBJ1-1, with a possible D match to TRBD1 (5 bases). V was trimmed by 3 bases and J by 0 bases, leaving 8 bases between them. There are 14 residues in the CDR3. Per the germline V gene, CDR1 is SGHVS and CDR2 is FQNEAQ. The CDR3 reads CASSFGQMNTEAFF. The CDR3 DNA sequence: TGTGCCAGCAGCTTCGGACAAATGAACACTGAAGCTTTCTTT.

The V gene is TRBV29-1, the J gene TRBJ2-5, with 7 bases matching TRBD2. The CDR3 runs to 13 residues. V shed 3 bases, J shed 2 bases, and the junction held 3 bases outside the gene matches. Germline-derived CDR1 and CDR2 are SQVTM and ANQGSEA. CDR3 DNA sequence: TGCAGCGTTGAGCACGGGGGGCAAGAGACCCAGTACTTC. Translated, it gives CSVEHGGQETQYF.

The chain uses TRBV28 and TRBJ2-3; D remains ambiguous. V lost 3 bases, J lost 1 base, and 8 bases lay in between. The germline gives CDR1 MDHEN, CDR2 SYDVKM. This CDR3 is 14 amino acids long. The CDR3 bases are TGTGCCAGCAGTTTCCTGTCAGGCACAGATACGCAGTATTTT. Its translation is CASSFLSGTDTQYF. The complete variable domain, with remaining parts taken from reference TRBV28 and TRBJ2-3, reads DVKVTQSSRYLVKRTGEKVFLECVQDMDHENMFWYRQDPGLGLRLIYFSYDVKMKEKGDIPEGYSVSREKKERFSLILESASTNQTSMYLCASSFLSGTDTQYFGPGTRLTVL.

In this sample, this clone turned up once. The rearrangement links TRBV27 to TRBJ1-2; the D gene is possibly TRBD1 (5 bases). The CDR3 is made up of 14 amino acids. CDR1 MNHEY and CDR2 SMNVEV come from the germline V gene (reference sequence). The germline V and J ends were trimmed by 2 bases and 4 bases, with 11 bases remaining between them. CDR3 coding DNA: TGTGCCAGCAGTTTAACCGGGACGGTCTATGGCTACACCTTC. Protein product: CASSLTGTVYGYTF.

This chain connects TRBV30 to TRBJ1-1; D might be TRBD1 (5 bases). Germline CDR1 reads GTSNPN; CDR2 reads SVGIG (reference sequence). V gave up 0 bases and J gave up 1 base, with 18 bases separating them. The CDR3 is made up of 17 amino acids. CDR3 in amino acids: CAWSVGGTPGANTEAFF. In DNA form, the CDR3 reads TGTGCCTGGAGTGTTGGAGGGACTCCAGGAGCGAACACTGAAGCTTTCTTT.

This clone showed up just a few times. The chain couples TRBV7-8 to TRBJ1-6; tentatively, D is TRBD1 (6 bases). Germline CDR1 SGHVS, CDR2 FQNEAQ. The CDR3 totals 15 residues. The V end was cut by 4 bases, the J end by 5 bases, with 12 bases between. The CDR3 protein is CASSSRNRDNSPLHF. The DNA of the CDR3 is TGTGCCAGCAGCTCTCGGAACAGGGATAATTCACCCCTCCACTTT. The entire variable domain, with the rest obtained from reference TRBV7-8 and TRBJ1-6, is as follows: GAGVSQSPRYKVAKRGQDVALRCDPISGHVSLFWYQQALGQGPEFLTYFQNEAQLDKSGLPSDRFFAERPEGSVSTLKIQRTQQEDSAVYLCASSSRNRDNSPLHFGNGTRLTVT.

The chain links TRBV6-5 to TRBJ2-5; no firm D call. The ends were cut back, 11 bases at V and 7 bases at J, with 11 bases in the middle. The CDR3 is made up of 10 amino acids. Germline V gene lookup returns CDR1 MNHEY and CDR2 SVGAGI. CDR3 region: CAGAYRTQYF. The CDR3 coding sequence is TGTGCCGGAGCGTATAGGACCCAGTACTTC.

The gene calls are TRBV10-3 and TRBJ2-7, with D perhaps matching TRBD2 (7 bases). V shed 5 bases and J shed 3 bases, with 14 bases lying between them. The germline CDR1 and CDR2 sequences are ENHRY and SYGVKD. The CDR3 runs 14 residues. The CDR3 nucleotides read TGTGCCATCAGTACGACGGGGGGCGTCTACGAGCAGTACTTC. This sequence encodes CAISTTGGVYEQYF.

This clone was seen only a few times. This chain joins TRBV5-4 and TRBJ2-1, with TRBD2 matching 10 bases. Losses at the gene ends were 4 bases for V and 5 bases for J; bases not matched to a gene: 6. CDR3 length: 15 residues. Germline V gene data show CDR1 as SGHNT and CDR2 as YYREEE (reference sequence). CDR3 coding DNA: TGTGCCAGCAGCCAAGGGACTAGCGACCACAATGAGCAGTTCTTC. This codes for CASSQGTSDHNEQFF.